This T cell receptor beta chain was recovered during a study of T-cell reconstitution after alpha-beta-depleted transplantation in children. Study conclusions and caveats: Roughly two months post-transplant, alpha-beta T cells reportedly originated from several hundred graft clones that had expanded. A year post-transplant, T-cell counts and diversity derived mostly from newly produced T cells.

It was with unique molecular identifiers that the TCRbeta library was prepared. TCRdb re-derived calls from the PCR reads in MiXCR, one entry per CDR3 protein. The data contain about 980,000 distinct CDR3 sequences, about 26% of them singletons. In the case of this clonotype: The antigen remains undetermined.

V was pared by 5 bases and J by 1 base, with 13 bases between. This CDR3 has 15 amino acids. Here the sequenced sample was PBMCs, mostly from graft donor cells, taken 360 days after TCRalphabeta/CD19-depleted stem cell transplant. This receptor was taken from a boy younger than two who had a stem cell transplant for SCID, so the T cells may come from the graft donor. This chain connects TRBV12-3 or TRBV12-4 to TRBJ2-3; D is perhaps TRBD1 (6 bases). The CDR3 protein is CASSHGQRRTDTQYF. Here the CDR3 DNA reads TGTGCCAGCAGTCACGGACAGAGGCGCACAGATACGCAGTATTTT.